The rows below give T cell receptor beta chains drawn from one sample of a study of vaccination effects on CD4 cells after COVID-19. Method: immunoSEQ multiplex PCR; TCRdb's copy keeps in-frame clones and lacks some. The repertoire has 50,000 to 60,000 clones, 65% to 80% of them found once; the top ten carry 2.5% to 3.5%. The antigens of these receptors remain unknown. Material: CD4+ T cells from PBMCs cultured without peptide, obtained before COVID-19 vaccination. These receptors all stem from a human donor who received a COVID-19 vaccine. Each CDR3 is given with its conserved first and last residue. Fields, in order: V gene, J gene, D gene, clone size, CDR3 protein, CDR3 DNA. A D gene is named only where the DNA matches it firmly. Clone size, where shown, is once, few, many, or a class for clones that have expanded.

v_call: TRBV6-4
j_call: TRBJ2-3
d_call: TRBD1
clone_size: -
cdr3_aa: CASSDSLRQGSTDTQYF
cdr3_nt: TGTGCCAGCAGTGACTCTTTACGACAGGGGAGCACAGATACGCAGTATTTT

v_call: TRBV7-8
j_call: TRBJ1-2
d_call: -
clone_size: -
cdr3_aa: CASSLGAVYGYTF
cdr3_nt: TGTGCCAGCAGCTTAGGAGCCGTGTATGGCTACACCTTC

v_call: TRBV6-5
j_call: TRBJ2-5
d_call: TRBD1
clone_size: -
cdr3_aa: CASSYSIGTGQETQYF
cdr3_nt: TGTGCCAGCAGTTACTCGATTGGGACAGGACAAGAGACCCAGTACTTC

v_call: TRBV5-1
j_call: TRBJ2-3
d_call: TRBD1
clone_size: -
cdr3_aa: CASSYRDRSTDTQYF
cdr3_nt: TGCGCCAGCAGCTACCGGGACAGGTCAACAGATACGCAGTATTTT

v_call: TRBV18
j_call: TRBJ2-3
d_call: -
clone_size: -
cdr3_aa: CASSPLFTGSTDTQYF
cdr3_nt: TGTGCCAGCTCACCACTATTCACAGGGAGCACAGATACGCAGTATTTT

v_call: TRBV24-1
j_call: TRBJ2-1
d_call: TRBD2
clone_size: -
cdr3_aa: CATSDPGTSGGLTYNEQFF
cdr3_nt: TGTGCCACCAGTGACCCCGGGACTAGCGGGGGGCTCACCTACAATGAGCAGTTCTTC

v_call: TRBV7-8
j_call: TRBJ2-6
d_call: -
clone_size: -
cdr3_aa: CASSLLPINTGANVLTF
cdr3_nt: TGTGCCAGCAGCCTCCTCCCGATTAACACGGGGGCCAACGTCCTGACTTTC

v_call: TRBV12-2
j_call: TRBJ1-6
d_call: -
clone_size: once
cdr3_aa: CASRLGQGGNSPLHF
cdr3_nt: TGTGCAAGTCGCTTAGGACAGGGGGGCAATTCACCCCTCCACTTT

v_call: TRBV30
j_call: TRBJ2-5
d_call: -
clone_size: once
cdr3_aa: CAWSRTRETQYF
cdr3_nt: TGTGCCTGGAGTAGGACAAGGGAGACCCAGTACTTC

v_call: TRBV7-2
j_call: TRBJ2-2
d_call: TRBD2
clone_size: -
cdr3_aa: CASSFGGVVSTGELFF
cdr3_nt: TGTGCCAGCAGCTTCGGGGGGGTAGTCTCCACCGGGGAGCTGTTTTTT

v_call: TRBV28
j_call: TRBJ1-2
d_call: TRBD1
clone_size: -
cdr3_aa: CASITQGADGYTF
cdr3_nt: TGTGCCAGCATTACCCAGGGGGCGGATGGCTACACCTTC

v_call: TRBV5-1
j_call: TRBJ2-5
d_call: TRBD1
clone_size: -
cdr3_aa: CASSATGQETQYF
cdr3_nt: TGCGCCAGCAGCGCGACAGGGCAAGAGACCCAGTACTTC

v_call: TRBV3-1/TRBV3-2
j_call: TRBJ2-1
d_call: TRBD2
clone_size: -
cdr3_aa: CASSPVRDYRKIYTYNEQFF
cdr3_nt: TGTGCCAGCAGCCCCGTCCGGGACTATCGAAAGATCTACACCTACAATGAGCAGTTCTTC

v_call: TRBV24-1
j_call: TRBJ2-2
d_call: -
clone_size: few
cdr3_aa: CATRPTTGSGTGELFF
cdr3_nt: TGTGCCACCAGACCCACAACAGGGTCGGGGACCGGGGAGCTGTTTTTT

v_call: TRBV6-6
j_call: TRBJ1-5
d_call: TRBD1
clone_size: -
cdr3_aa: CASSYKGQGRPQPQHF
cdr3_nt: TGTGCCAGCAGTTACAAGGGACAGGGTCGTCCGCAGCCCCAGCATTTT